The 9 T cell receptor beta chains below were found in one sample sequenced in a study of Graves' ophthalmopathy and Graves' hyperthyroidism. RNA transcripts yielded amplified TCR beta CDR3 regions. RT-PCR with HTBI primers came first, then second-round multiplex PCR. MiXCR, run by TCRdb on the multiplex PCR reads, gives a single entry per CDR3 protein. The table lists about 1.2 million distinct CDR3 sequences, about 38% of them singletons. The sample consisted of peripheral blood or thyroid tissue (not recorded which). Receptors were obtained from an adult man with Graves' hyperthyroidism.

This clonotype was seen a handful of times. V is TRBV20-1 and J is TRBJ1-1, with D maybe TRBD1 (6 bases). Trimming pared 2 bases from V and 1 base from J, leaving 17 bases between. Germline lookup yields CDR1 DFQATT and CDR2 SNEGSKA (reference sequence). This CDR3 is built from 16 residues. CDR3 amino acids: CSARRGSLPPNTEAFF. CDR3 in DNA: TGCAGTGCTAGAAGGGGGTCCTTACCACCGAACACTGAAGCTTTCTTT.

In its sample, this clonotype was seen many times. CDR3 protein: CSARSLAGLYEQYF. The CDR3 DNA is TGCAGTGCTAGATCTCTAGCGGGACTCTACGAGCAGTACTTC. V and J are TRBV20-1 and TRBJ2-7, with TRBD2 matching over 9 bases. The CDR3 contains 14 residues. V was clipped by 2 bases and J by 3 bases; unmatched bases: 5. Germline CDR1 reads DFQATT; CDR2 reads SNEGSKA (reference sequence).

The V call is TRBV10-3, the J call TRBJ2-7; D assignment may be TRBD1 or TRBD2 (6 bases each). The CDR3 totals 13 residues. Looked up from germline, CDR1 is ENHRY and CDR2 is SYGVKD. Trimming stripped 10 bases from V and 5 bases from J, with 18 bases between. For the CDR3, the DNA is TGTGCCAGCACCGGGGGCGCGGTAAACGAGCAGTACTTC. Its protein is CASTGGAVNEQYF.

This clonotype appeared many times. The chain employs TRBV4-3 and TRBJ1-6; D is unclear. Germline V gives CDR1 LGHNA, CDR2 YSLEER. Trimming cost V 2 bases and J 8 bases, with 10 bases left between them. This CDR3 is built from 14 residues. The CDR3 region is CASSQSKWDSPLHF. As DNA, the CDR3 is TGCGCCAGCAGCCAAAGTAAATGGGATTCACCCCTCCACTTT.

The CDR3 DNA reads TGTGCCAGCAGAAGAGGCATTGGCTACACCTTC. This gives the protein CASRRGIGYTF. The chain joins TRBV12-3 or TRBV12-4 to TRBJ1-2; D gene uncertain. The CDR3 extends over 11 amino acids. V was trimmed by 6 bases and J by 7 bases, leaving 9 bases between them.

This clonotype came up many times. This chain links TRBV6-6 with TRBJ2-5; D perhaps matches TRBD1 (6 bases). This CDR3 contains 14 residues. Germline lookup yields CDR1 MNHNY and CDR2 SVGAGI (reference sequence). V lost 7 bases, J lost 2 bases, and 14 bases lay in between. The CDR3 loop is CASNSDRGQETQYF. In nucleotides, the CDR3 is TGTGCCAGCAATTCGGACAGAGGGCAAGAGACCCAGTACTTC.

A note on this clonotype: A much larger clone lies a single base off, so this may be a read error. The chain links TRBV20-1 to TRBJ2-5; TRBD2 aligns across 10 bases. Looked up from germline, CDR1 is DFQATT and CDR2 is SNEGSKA (reference sequence). This CDR3 has 17 residues. Trimming cost V 3 bases and J 5 bases; bases outside gene matches: 15. Here the CDR3 DNA reads TGCAGTGCTAGTCGGGGGTCGAGCGGGGGGGCGGATGAGACCCAGTACTTC. Amino acids: CSASRGSSGGADETQYF.

There are many counts of this clonotype. The chain carries TRBV7-9 and TRBJ2-5; 7 bases align to TRBD2. Germline CDR1 is SEHNR and CDR2 is FQNEAQ (reference sequence). CDR3 length: 13 amino acids. With 2 bases clipped from V and 5 bases from J, the junction kept 2 bases outside the gene matches. CDR3 protein: CASSLSGEETQYF. The CDR3 DNA is TGTGCCAGCAGCTTAAGCGGGGAGGAGACCCAGTACTTC.

This clonotype has just a few counts. The rearrangement joins TRBV20-1 to TRBJ2-7; 7 positions match TRBD2. Unmatched junction bases numbered 10, after V lost 5 bases and J lost 3 bases. The germline V gene encodes CDR1 DFQATT and CDR2 SNEGSKA (reference sequence). CDR3 size: 14 residues. CDR3 loop: CSAARGGPIYEQYF. The DNA for the CDR3 is TGCAGTGCTGCTCGGGGAGGGCCTATCTACGAGCAGTACTTC.